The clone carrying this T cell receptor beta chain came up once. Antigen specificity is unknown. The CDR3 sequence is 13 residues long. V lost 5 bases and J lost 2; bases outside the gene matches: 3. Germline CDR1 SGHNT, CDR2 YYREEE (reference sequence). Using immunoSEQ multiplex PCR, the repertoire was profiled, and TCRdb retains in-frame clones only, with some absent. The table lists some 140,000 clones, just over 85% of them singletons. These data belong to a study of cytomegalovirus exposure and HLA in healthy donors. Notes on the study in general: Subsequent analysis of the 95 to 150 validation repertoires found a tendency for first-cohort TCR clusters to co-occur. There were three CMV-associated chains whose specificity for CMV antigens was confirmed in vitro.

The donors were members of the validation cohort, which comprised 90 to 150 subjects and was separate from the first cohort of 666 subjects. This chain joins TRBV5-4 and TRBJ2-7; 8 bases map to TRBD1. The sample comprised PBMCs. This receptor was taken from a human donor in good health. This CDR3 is CASRTGVPYEQYF. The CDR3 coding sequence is TGTGCCAGCAGGACAGGGGTACCCTACGAGCAGTACTTC.